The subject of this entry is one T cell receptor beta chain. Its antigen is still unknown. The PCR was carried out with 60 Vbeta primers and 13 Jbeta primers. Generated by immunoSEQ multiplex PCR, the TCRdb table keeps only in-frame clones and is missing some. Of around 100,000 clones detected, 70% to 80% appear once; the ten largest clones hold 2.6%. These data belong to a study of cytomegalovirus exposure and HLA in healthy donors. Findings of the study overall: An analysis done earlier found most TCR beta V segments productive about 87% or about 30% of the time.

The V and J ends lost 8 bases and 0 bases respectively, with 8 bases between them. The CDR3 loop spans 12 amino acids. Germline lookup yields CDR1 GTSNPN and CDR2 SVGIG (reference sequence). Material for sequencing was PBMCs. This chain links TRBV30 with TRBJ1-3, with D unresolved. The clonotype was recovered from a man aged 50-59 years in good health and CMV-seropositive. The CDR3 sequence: CAGGSSGNTIYF. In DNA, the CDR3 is TGTGCCGGCGGAAGCTCTGGAAACACCATATATTTT.